These T cell receptor beta chains were read from a single sample in a study of T cells of healthy individuals. TCRdb re-called the 5' RACE reads through MiXCR, storing one row per CDR3 protein. The sample consists of approximately 50,000 distinct CDR3 sequences, approximately 14% of them appearing once. These receptors came from a human donor in good health. Both conserved end residues are part of each CDR3. A D gene is named only where the DNA matches it firmly. Size tells how often a clone was seen (once, few, many) or the class of an expanded clone, and some rows leave it out.

v_call	d_call	clone_size	j_call	cdr3_nt	cdr3_aa
TRBV7-8	-	many	TRBJ1-5	TGTGCCAGCAGCTTAGGGTCCGGACAGTCTTATAGCAATCAGCCCCAGCATTTT	CASSLGSGQSYSNQPQHF
TRBV27	-	few	TRBJ2-1	TGTGCCAGCAGTTTTCCCGGGAATGAGCAGTTCTTC	CASSFPGNEQFF
TRBV9	TRBD2	many	TRBJ2-7	TGTGCCAGCAGCTTGGGGGGGTACTCCTACGAGCAGTACTTC	CASSLGGYSYEQYF
TRBV29-1	-	many	TRBJ1-2	TGCAGCGTTGTTGAGGGCATAACCCCTAACTATGGCTACACCTTC	CSVVEGITPNYGYTF
TRBV2	TRBD1	few	TRBJ1-5	TGTGCCAGCAGTGACGGACCGGGACAGGGGGCATTGGGCAATCAGCCCCAGCATTTT	CASSDGPGQGALGNQPQHF
TRBV7-2	TRBD1	few	TRBJ1-2	TGTGCCAGCAGACCGCGGGACAGGCCTAACTATGGCTACACCTTC	CASRPRDRPNYGYTF
TRBV7-2	-	-	TRBJ1-6	TGTGCCAGCAGCTTTTGGACGGGTAATTCACCCCTCCACTTT	CASSFWTGNSPLHF
TRBV5-1	-	many	TRBJ2-1	TGCGCCAGCACGGGGGTCCTCTCCTACAATGAGCAGTTCTTC	CASTGVLSYNEQFF
TRBV11-2	TRBD1	many	TRBJ1-5	TGTGCCAGCAGCCAGGACAGGGATCAGCCCCAGCATTTT	CASSQDRDQPQHF
TRBV7-9	-	few	TRBJ1-1	TGTGCCAGCAGCCAAAACGGGAACACTGAAGCTTTCTTT	CASSQNGNTEAFF
TRBV20-1	-	-	TRBJ2-1	TGCAGTGCTCATATCCCGAGGGGTTTAAGAGAGCAGTTCTTC	CSAHIPRGLREQFF
TRBV12-3/TRBV12-4	-	many	TRBJ1-4	TGTGCCAGCAGTCAGATAGCGGAGAACAAACTGTTTTTT	CASSQIAENKLFF
TRBV20-1	TRBD1	many	TRBJ1-6	TGCAGTGCTAGAGGGGACAGGGGGCGAAGCTCCTATAATTCACCCCTCCACTTT	CSARGDRGRSSYNSPLHF
TRBV27	-	-	TRBJ1-5	TGTGCCAGCAGTGTCGAAGCCAGCAATCAGCCCCAGCATTTT	CASSVEASNQPQHF
TRBV12-3/TRBV12-4	-	-	TRBJ1-1	TGTGCCAGCAGCACATTCTTGAACACTGTAGCTTTCTTT	CASSTFLNTVAFF
TRBV7-9	-	-	TRBJ2-7	TGTGCCAGCAGCTTAGTCGGAGGGCGGTACGAGCAGTACTTC	CASSLVGGRYEQYF